These 2 T cell receptor beta chains were all obtained from the same sample, sequenced in a study of post-analysis software for immune sequencing data. Unique molecular identifiers were built into the TCR beta cDNA libraries. TCRdb re-analysed the PCR reads in MiXCR, keeping a single row per CDR3 protein. The repertoire includes hundreds of thousands of distinct CDR3 sequences, 30% of them detected once, and around 0.56% sits in the top ten. The antigens of these receptors remain unknown. The study, taken as a whole, reports: Relative to controls, patients had about five TRBV segments at higher frequency, with TRBV5-6, TRBV5-1 and TRBV20-1 among these.

Sequencing was done on a sample of blood. These receptor sequences come from a girl aged 10-17 years with multiple sclerosis.

This chain joins TRBV15 and TRBJ1-4; TRBD1 aligns across 9 bases. V lost 5 bases and J lost 8; bases outside the gene matches: 6. Germline loops: CDR1 LNHNV, CDR2 YYDKDF (reference sequence). The CDR3 sequence is 14 residues long. CDR3 residues: CATSRDRVVEKLFF. Here the CDR3 DNA reads TGTGCCACCAGCCGGGACAGGGTTGTAGAAAAACTGTTTTTT.

The CDR3 sequence: CASSRGEGQPAYEQYF. The CDR3 nucleotides are TGTGCCAGCAGCCGGGGGGAGGGACAGCCTGCCTACGAGCAGTACTTC. V is TRBV5-8 and J is TRBJ2-7; D may be TRBD1 or TRBD2 (7 bases each). The germline V gene encodes CDR1 SGHTS and CDR2 YDEGEE. Trimming removed 4 bases from V and 2 bases from J, with 19 bases in between. This CDR3 contains 16 residues.